The subject of this entry is one T cell receptor beta chain. What it binds is unknown. Trimming took 5 bases from V and 4 from J, leaving 12 bases between them. This CDR3 contains 14 residues. Germline CDR1 SGHNT, CDR2 YENEEA. The sample comes from a study of T cell responses to AZD1222 COVID-19 vaccine. Study findings and constraints: Donors in the cohort were predominantly white British and more often female, and clonal diversity was possibly underestimated. Spike-specific TCR breadth and depth both grew after two AZD1222 doses. There were repertoire samples only from the period after the peak T cell response.

The method was immunoSEQ multiplex PCR; TCRdb's version includes in-frame clones alone and lacks a portion of them. This table has about 150,000 clones, 90% appearing once. The specimen comprised peripheral blood, sampled on day 0 of AZD1222 vaccination. The chain recombines TRBV11-3 with TRBJ2-1; D may be TRBD2 (6 bases). The TCR sequence derives from an adult in good health. CDR3: CASSLGGTYNEQFF. DNA of the CDR3: TGTGCCAGCAGCCTTGGGGGGACTTACAATGAGCAGTTCTTC.